This T cell receptor (beta chain) was recorded in a study of patients with pleural tuberculosis. Germline CDR1 and CDR2: SGHAT and FQDESV (reference sequence). The CDR3 contains 15 residues. V shed 3 bases and J 5 bases; nucleotides not matched to a gene: 4. MiXCR, applied by TCRdb to the reads, yields one record per CDR3 protein. The sample includes around 50,000 distinct CDR3 sequences, 7.3% of them seen just once. This clonotype was seen many times. The rearrangement uses TRBV11-1 and TRBJ1-5; TRBD1 matches 10 bases. The sequence was obtained from a human donor with pleural tuberculosis. CDR3 bases: TGTGCCAGCAGCTTCGGGACAGGGGTAGATCAGCCCCAGCATTTT. Protein: CASSFGTGVDQPQHF.